This T cell receptor beta chain is drawn from a study of blood T cell repertoires in COVID-19. Study-wide context: Acute and convalescent COVID-19 samples came from the United States, Italy and Spain. From T cells, B-cell-depleted T cells, or PBMCs came the material, which was cDNA or gDNA.

The authors' processing: The authors estimated nucleated cell counts from reference gene primer amplification. Produced via immunoSEQ multiplex PCR; TCRdb's table is partial and in-frame only. That table is the source of V, J and clone size, and D and trimming were worked out from the DNA. The data show about 97,000 clones, 90% seen once. CDR1 and CDR2 from the germline V gene are MNHEY and SVGAGI. CDR3 size: 12 residues. Trimming pared 6 bases from V and 4 bases from J, leaving 7 bases between. The TCR was taken from a man in his fifties or sixties with acute or convalescent COVID-19. The material sequenced was peripheral blood. This chain links TRBV6-5 with TRBJ2-1; TRBD1 might be the D (6 bases). CDR3 amino acids: CASSQGYNEQFF. The CDR3 bases are TGTGCCAGCAGCCAGGGGTACAATGAGCAGTTCTTC.